This TCR beta chain was sequenced for a study of response to subunit inactivated influenza vaccine. TCRdb redid the calling of the RT-PCR reads with MiXCR, one entry per CDR3 protein. The sample has about 540,000 distinct CDR3 sequences; roughly a quarter are singletons. CDR1 is SGHAT and CDR2 is FQNNGV in the germline V gene. This CDR3 comprises 20 residues. Trimming took off 2 bases at V and 2 bases at J, with 26 bases between the two ends. These data were also filed under a second study, of T cells expressing NK-cell markers. Per that paper: cDNA encoding TCR beta was synthesized via 5'RACE template switching incorporating UMIs. Topping the CD3+CD56-NKG2C+ fraction as well were these clonotypes, in a handful of donors.

The sequenced sample was CD4+ T cells sorted from PBMCs, obtained roughly 12 days after vaccination. This rearrangement joins TRBV11-2 to TRBJ2-3; TRBD2 is a possible D gene (7 bases). This TCR was sampled from a man aged 45-65 years who received an inactivated influenza vaccine. The CDR3 protein is CASSLRGGGLVTQNTDTQYF. The CDR3 bases are TGTGCCAGCAGCTTAAGGGGCGGGGGCCTGGTAACCCAAAACACAGATACGCAGTATTTT.